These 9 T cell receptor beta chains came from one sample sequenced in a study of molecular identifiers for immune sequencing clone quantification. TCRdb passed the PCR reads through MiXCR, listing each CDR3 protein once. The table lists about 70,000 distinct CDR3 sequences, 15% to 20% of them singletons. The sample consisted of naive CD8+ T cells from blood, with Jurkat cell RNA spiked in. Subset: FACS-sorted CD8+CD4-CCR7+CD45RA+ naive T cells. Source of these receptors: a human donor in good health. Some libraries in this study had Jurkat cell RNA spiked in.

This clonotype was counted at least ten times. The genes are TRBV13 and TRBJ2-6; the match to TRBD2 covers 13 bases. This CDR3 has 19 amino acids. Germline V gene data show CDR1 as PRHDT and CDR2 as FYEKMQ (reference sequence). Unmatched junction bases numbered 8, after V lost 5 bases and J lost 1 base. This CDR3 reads CASSMILAGGVSGANVLTF. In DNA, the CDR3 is TGTGCCAGCAGCATGATACTAGCGGGAGGGGTTTCTGGGGCCAACGTCCTGACTTTC.

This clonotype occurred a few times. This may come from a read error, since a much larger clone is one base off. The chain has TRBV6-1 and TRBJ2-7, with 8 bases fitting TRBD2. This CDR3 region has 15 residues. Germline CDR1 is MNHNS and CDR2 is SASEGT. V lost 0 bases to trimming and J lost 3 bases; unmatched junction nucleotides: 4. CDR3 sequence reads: CASSEAGTSVYEQYF. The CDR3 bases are TGTGCCAGCAGTGAAGCTGGGACTAGTGTCTACGAGCAGTACTTC.

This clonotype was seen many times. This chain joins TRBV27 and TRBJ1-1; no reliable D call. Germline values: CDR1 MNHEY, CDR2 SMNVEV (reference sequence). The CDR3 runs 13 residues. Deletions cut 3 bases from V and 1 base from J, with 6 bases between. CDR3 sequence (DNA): TGTGCCAGCAGTTTTACTACGAACACTGAAGCTTTCTTT. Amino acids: CASSFTTNTEAFF.

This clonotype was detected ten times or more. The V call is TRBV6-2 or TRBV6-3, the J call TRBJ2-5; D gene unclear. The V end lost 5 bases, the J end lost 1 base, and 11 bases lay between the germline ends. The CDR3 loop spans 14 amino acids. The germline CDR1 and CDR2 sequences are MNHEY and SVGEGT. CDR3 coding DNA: TGTGCCAGCAGTAGAACTGACATCCAAGAGACCCAGTACTTC. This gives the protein CASSRTDIQETQYF.

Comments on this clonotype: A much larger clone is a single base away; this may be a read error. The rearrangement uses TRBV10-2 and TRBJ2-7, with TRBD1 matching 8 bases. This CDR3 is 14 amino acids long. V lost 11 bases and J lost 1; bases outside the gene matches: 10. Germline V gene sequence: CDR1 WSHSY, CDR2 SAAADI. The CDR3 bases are TGCGCCTGCATCGGGACAGGTCTTTCCTACGAGCAGTACTTC. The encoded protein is CACIGTGLSYEQYF.

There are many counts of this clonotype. The CDR3 DNA is TGTGCCAGTACCCAGAGTCCTGGAAACACCATATATTTT. It yields the protein CASTQSPGNTIYF. The chain recombines TRBV19 with TRBJ1-3; D uncertain. V lost 7 bases, J lost 2 bases, and 9 bases lay in between. Looked up from germline, CDR1 is LNHDA and CDR2 is SQIVND (reference sequence). The CDR3 spans 13 residues.

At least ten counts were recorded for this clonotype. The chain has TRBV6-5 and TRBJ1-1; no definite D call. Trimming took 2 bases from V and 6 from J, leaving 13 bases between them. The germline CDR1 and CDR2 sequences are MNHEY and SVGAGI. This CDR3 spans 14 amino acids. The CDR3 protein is CASSYLETLPEAFF. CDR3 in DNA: TGTGCCAGCAGTTACCTCGAAACCCTCCCTGAAGCTTTCTTT.

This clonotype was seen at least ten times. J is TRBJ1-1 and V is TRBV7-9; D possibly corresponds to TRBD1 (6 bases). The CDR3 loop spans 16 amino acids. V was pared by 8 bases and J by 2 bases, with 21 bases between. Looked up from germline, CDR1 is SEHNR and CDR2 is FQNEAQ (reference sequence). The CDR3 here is CASSRRGGGRNTEAFF. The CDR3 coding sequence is TGTGCCAGCTCCCGACGAGGGGGAGGGAGAAACACTGAAGCTTTCTTT.

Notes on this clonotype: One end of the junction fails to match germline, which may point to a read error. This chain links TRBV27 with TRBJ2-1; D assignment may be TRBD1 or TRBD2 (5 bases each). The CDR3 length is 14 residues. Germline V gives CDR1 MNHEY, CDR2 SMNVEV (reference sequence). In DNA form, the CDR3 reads TGTGCCAGCAGCCCCGGGACGACTTACAATGGGCAGTTCTTC. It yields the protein CASSPGTTYNGQFF.